These T cell receptor beta chains were read from a single sample in a study of identical twins. MiXCR, run by TCRdb on the 5' RACE reads, gives a single entry per CDR3 protein. The table shows 400,000 to 550,000 distinct CDR3 sequences, with approximately 22% occurring only once. These data were likewise used in another study, on T cells expressing NK-cell markers.

Sequenced: CD4+ T cells sorted from blood. These receptor sequences come from a woman younger than 30 in good health. CDR3s include the opening cysteine and the closing phenylalanine or tryptophan. A D gene is named only where the DNA matches it firmly. Size is stated for part of the rows, as once, few or many counts, or as a class when the clone is expanded.

V | size | D | CDR3
TRBV7-8 | few | TRBD2 | CASSPGRTSGYNEQFF
TRBV7-9 | - | - | CASSSGQTNSPLHF
TRBV7-8 | - | TRBD2 | CASSLGATSGSSSYEQYF
TRBV10-3 | few | - | CAIRGGIVNTEAFF
TRBV4-1 | - | TRBD2 | CASSPPLAGGRRTQYF
TRBV12-3/TRBV12-4 | many | - | CASSFRPMRTGELFF
TRBV6-5 | - | - | CASSYSAGFKTQYF
TRBV7-9 | few | - | CASGTSGELFF
TRBV5-1 | few | - | CASSRTLASPDTQYF
TRBV20-1 | - | - | CSAPDATSTDTQYF
TRBV4-2 | - | TRBD2 | CASSHGLARYQETQYF
TRBV10-2 | - | - | CASSGRQRGDEQFF
TRBV12-3/TRBV12-4 | - | - | CASSSRGGRAFF
TRBV9 | - | TRBD2 | CASSVDPIAGAANEQFF
TRBV10-3 | many | - | CAISEGPPNIQYF
TRBV18 | few | - | CASSPAGSISRETQYF
TRBV7-9 | - | - | CASSLAAEEPTGELFF
TRBV4-1 | few | - | CASSQAGLRGAFF
TRBV2 | - | - | CASSGGANYGYTF
TRBV29-1 | - | - | CSVAQHPNTEAFF
TRBV5-1 | - | - | CASSLGAPSGELFF
TRBV10-3 | - | TRBD2 | CAISESPGRVSTDTQYF
TRBV5-1 | many | - | CASSGSGMSEKLFF
TRBV6-1 | few | TRBD2 | CASSPLAGGFLGELFF
TRBV6-1 | - | - | CACGLFGTGNEQFF
TRBV20-1 | few | - | CSASYEAAGELFF
TRBV29-1 | - | - | CSVYPGGYTF
TRBV7-7 | - | TRBD1 | CASSSRGTGVTGELFF
TRBV5-1 | - | - | CASTSQTRDTGELFF
TRBV20-1 | few | TRBD1 | CSAGDRGRETQYF
TRBV29-1 | - | - | CSVTYGSGGIDTQYF
TRBV2 | - | TRBD1 | CASIMDRVGSYEQYF
TRBV10-3 | - | - | CAISGQETTYEQYF
TRBV5-5 | few | - | CASSLRERYNEQFF
TRBV4-3 | - | - | CASSHQARNNEQFF
TRBV19 | - | TRBD2 | CASRSRAGANYYSYNEQFF
TRBV6-5 | - | - | CASSSSPLGRGQYF
TRBV2 | - | - | CASLKYEQYF
TRBV11-3 | few | - | CASSRGGAPLHF
TRBV10-3 | many | - | CAISKGDEQFF
TRBV20-1 | - | TRBD2 | CSAFGTSGRGSYEQYF
TRBV29-1 | - | - | CSVDDVGVRANTEAFF
TRBV10-3 | few | TRBD1 | CAISRGRQATDTQYF
TRBV5-1 | - | - | CASSLRHPENSPLHF
TRBV29-1 | - | - | CSAWGLITTEAFF
TRBV7-9 | - | - | CASSPGSVYEQFF
TRBV11-2 | once | - | CASSLLPVGAYTEAFF
TRBV20-1 | many | - | CSAREQYEQYF
TRBV27 | - | - | CASSSQWSGTYTGELFF
TRBV2 | - | - | CASSEALESYEQYF
TRBV29-1 | few | - | CSSGGGYGYTF
TRBV12-5 | many | TRBD2 | CASGPRETTSYNEQFF
TRBV5-1 | few | - | CASSFAGTNYEQYF
TRBV7-3 | - | - | CASSLTASGDTQYF
TRBV12-3/TRBV12-4 | - | - | CASTPGAGVITDTQYF
TRBV11-2 | - | - | CASCRGLTSWEQYF
TRBV2 | once | TRBD2 | CASTQGTSGRWYEQYF
TRBV6-5 | many | - | CASSLVRSLQPQHF
TRBV12-3/TRBV12-4 | - | TRBD1 | CASSSSTGAKYF
TRBV5-1 | few | TRBD1 | CASRRTGSMNTEAFF